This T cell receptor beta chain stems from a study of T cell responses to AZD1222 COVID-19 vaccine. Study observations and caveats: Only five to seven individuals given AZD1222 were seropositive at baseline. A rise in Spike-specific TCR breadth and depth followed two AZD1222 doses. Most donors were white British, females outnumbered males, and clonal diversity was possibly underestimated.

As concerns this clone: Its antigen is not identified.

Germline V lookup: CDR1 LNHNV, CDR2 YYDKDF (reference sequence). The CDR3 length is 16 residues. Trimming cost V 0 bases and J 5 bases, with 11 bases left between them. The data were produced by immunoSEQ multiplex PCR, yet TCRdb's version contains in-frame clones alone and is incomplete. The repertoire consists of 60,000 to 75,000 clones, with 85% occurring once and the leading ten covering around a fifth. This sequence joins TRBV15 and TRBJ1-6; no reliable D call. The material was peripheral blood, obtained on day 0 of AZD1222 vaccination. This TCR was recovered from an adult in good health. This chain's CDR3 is CATSRDIYSDNSPLHF. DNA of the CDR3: TGTGCCACCAGCAGAGATATTTACTCAGATAATTCACCCCTCCACTTT.